This entry concerns a single T cell receptor beta chain. Primers: 60 Vbeta forward and 13 Jbeta reverse. Generated by immunoSEQ multiplex PCR, the TCRdb table keeps only in-frame clones and is missing some. Here the sample spans approximately 220,000 clones, around 76% being singletons. This sample was included in a study of cytomegalovirus exposure and HLA in healthy donors. The length of the CDR3 is 13 residues. V shed 7 bases and J 10 bases; nucleotides not matched to a gene: 9. Germline V lookup: CDR1 MNHEY, CDR2 SMNVEV (reference sequence). Sequencing was done on a sample of PBMCs. This TCR came from a man aged 18 to 35 in good health and CMV-seronegative. The chain couples TRBV27 to TRBJ2-2; 7 bases are a match to TRBD1. CDR3 DNA: TGTGCCAGCACCACGGGACAGCTCTTGGAGCTGTTTTTT. Its protein is CASTTGQLLELFF.